This T cell receptor (beta chain) was identified in a study of regulatory T cells in long-lasting Graves disease. Relying on iRepertoire HTBI primers and Arm-PCR of CDR3 regions, the team built TCR beta libraries. TCRdb reprocessed the multiplex PCR reads via MiXCR and lists one record per CDR3 protein. The data contain about 420,000 distinct CDR3 sequences, about 15% of them singletons. As for time point: newly diagnosed GD, antithyroid drugs for less than 3 months. The TCR library was prepared using RNA isolated from PBMCs. V shed 5 bases, J shed 4 bases, and the junction held 7 bases outside the gene matches. Germline V CDR1 and CDR2: MGHRA, YSYEKL. The CDR3 covers 15 residues. The sample was also reused in another study, on T cells in Graves' hyperthyroidism and ophthalmopathy. Per that paper: With a duration under 2 months, the hyperthyroidism was newly diagnosed in patients aged 18 to 65. With the HTBI primer set, the TCR CDR3 went through a first round of RT-PCR. From stable hyperthyroidism, ophthalmopathy was set apart by a 13 V-J model.

The specimen was peripheral blood mononuclear cells (PBMCs), collected at new diagnosis, from a patient treated with antithyroid drugs. The sequence was obtained from a woman younger than 30 with Graves disease. The chain recombines TRBV4-1 with TRBJ2-7; 11 bases match TRBD2. CDR3 amino acids: CASSTRLAGRYEQYF. CDR3 DNA sequence: TGCGCCAGCAGCACCCGACTAGCGGGAAGGTACGAGCAGTACTTC.